This T cell receptor beta chain was sequenced during a study of blood T cell repertoires in COVID-19. In the original workflow: Nucleated cell number was recorded as an estimate derived from reference gene primer amplification. The method was immunoSEQ multiplex PCR; TCRdb's version includes in-frame clones alone and lacks a portion of them. The DNA gave D and trimming, while V, J and clone size come from that table. The repertoire holds some 100,000 clones, with about 88% as singletons. The germline V gene has CDR1 LGHNA and CDR2 YNFKEQ. CDR3 size: 17 residues. The ends lost 4 bases at V and 0 bases at J; junction bases unmatched: 12.

This sequence originates from a woman older than 75 with active COVID-19. Material for sequencing was peripheral blood. V and J are TRBV4-2 and TRBJ2-7; 7 bases are shared with TRBD1. DNA for the CDR3: TGTGCCAGCAGCCGCCCTCCGGGACAGAAATTCTCCTACGAGCAGTACTTC. This encodes CASSRPPGQKFSYEQYF.